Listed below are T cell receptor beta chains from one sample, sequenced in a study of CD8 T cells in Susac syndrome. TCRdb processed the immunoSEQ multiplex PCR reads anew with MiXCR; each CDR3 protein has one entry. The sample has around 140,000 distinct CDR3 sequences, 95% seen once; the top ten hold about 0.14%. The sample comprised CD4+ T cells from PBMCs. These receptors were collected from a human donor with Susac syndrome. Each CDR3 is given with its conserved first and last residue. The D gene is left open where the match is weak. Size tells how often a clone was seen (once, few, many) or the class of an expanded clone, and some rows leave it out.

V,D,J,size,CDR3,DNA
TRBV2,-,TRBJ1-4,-,CASKDSVATNEKLFF,TGTGCCAGCAAGGACAGCGTAGCAACTAATGAAAAACTGTTTTTT
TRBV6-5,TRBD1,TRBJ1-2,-,CAVLGQGENYGYTF,TGTGCTGTACTCGGCCAGGGGGAAAACTATGGCTACACCTTC
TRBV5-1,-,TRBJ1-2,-,CASSQQVNYGYTF,TGCGCCAGCAGCCAACAGGTTAACTATGGCTACACCTTC
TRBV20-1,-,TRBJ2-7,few,CSASQGYEQYF,TGCAGTGCTAGTCAGGGCTACGAGCAGTACTTC
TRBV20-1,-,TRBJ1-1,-,CSARDRDWGAFF,TGCAGTGCTAGAGATAGAGACTGGGGAGCTTTCTTT
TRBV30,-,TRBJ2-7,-,CAWSEGGIYEQYF,TGTGCCTGGAGTGAAGGAGGGATCTACGAGCAGTACTTC
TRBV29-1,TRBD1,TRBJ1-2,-,CSVPGQGTYGYTF,TGCAGCGTCCCGGGACAGGGGACCTATGGCTACACCTTC
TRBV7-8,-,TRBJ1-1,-,CASSLVFGNTEAFF,TGTGCCAGCAGCTTAGTTTTCGGGAACACTGAAGCTTTCTTT
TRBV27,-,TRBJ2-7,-,CASSSAGAADYEQYF,TGTGCCAGCAGTTCCGCCGGTGCGGCCGACTACGAGCAGTACTTC
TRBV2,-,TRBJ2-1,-,CASREGHEQFF,TGTGCCAGCAGAGAGGGACATGAGCAGTTCTTC
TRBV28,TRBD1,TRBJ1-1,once,CASSSTGFSTEAFF,TGTGCCAGCAGCTCGACAGGGTTTAGCACTGAAGCTTTCTTT
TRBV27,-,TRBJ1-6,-,CASSLGNESPLHF,TGTGCCAGCAGTTTAGGTAACGAATCACCCCTCCACTTT
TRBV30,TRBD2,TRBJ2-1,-,CAWSVGGTSGSEQFF,TGTGCCTGGAGTGTAGGGGGGACTAGCGGGAGTGAGCAGTTCTTC
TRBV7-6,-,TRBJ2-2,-,CASSFLEGAAGELFF,TGTGCCAGCAGCTTTCTGGAGGGGGCGGCCGGGGAGCTGTTTTTT
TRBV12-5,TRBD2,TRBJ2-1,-,CASGLAGGTNEQFF,TGTGCTAGTGGTCTAGCGGGAGGGACCAATGAGCAGTTCTTC